Sequencing of this T cell receptor beta chain was carried out in a study of graft-versus-host responses after intestinal transplantation. Study-level background: The recipients all started with anti-thymocyte globulin induction and then took tacrolimus and steroids for around 3 years.

Note on this clone: The target antigen is unknown.

Sequenced by immunoSEQ multiplex PCR; TCRdb stores in-frame clones only, minus some. The data show under 150,000 clones, approximately 95% seen once. This sequence originates from a human donor who received an intestinal transplant. This specimen was unstimulated CD8+ T cells sorted from spleen or lymph node cells, taken before intestinal transplant.

CDR3 protein: CASSPQGGYEQYF. The DNA of the CDR3 is TGTGCCAGCAGTCCCCAAGGAGGCTACGAGCAGTACTTC. This chain uses TRBV27 with TRBJ2-7, with D possibly matching TRBD2 (5 bases). The CDR3 covers 13 residues. Trimming shortened V by 5 bases and J by 3 bases, and 11 bases separated the two germline ends. CDR1 is MNHEY and CDR2 is SMNVEV in the germline V gene (reference sequence).